Shown below are 19 T cell receptor beta chains from a single sample sequenced in a study of T cell responses to AZD1222 COVID-19 vaccine. The assay was immunoSEQ multiplex PCR, and TCRdb's table has in-frame clones only and misses some. The repertoire holds fewer than 200,000 clones, with 80% to 90% as singletons. The starting material was peripheral blood, obtained on day 0 of AZD1222 vaccination. The receptor set was obtained from an adult in good health.

This clone was seen repeatedly, ten times or more. CDR3 sequence reads: CASRIRFSGTGELFF. The CDR3 DNA is TGTGCCAGCAGGATCAGGTTTTCAGGTACCGGGGAGCTGTTTTTT. The V call is TRBV6-5, the J call TRBJ2-2, with D hard to call. Per the germline V gene, CDR1 is MNHEY and CDR2 is SVGAGI. The CDR3 spans 15 residues. The V end was cut by 6 bases, the J end by 5 bases, with 16 bases between.

The gene calls are TRBV5-4 and TRBJ2-5; 11 bases are a match to TRBD2. This CDR3 spans 15 amino acids. Per germline, CDR1 SGHNT and CDR2 YYREEE (reference sequence). The V gene end was trimmed by 2 bases and the J gene end by 2 bases; junction bases not matched to a gene: 2. The CDR3 reads CASSLRLAGQETQYF. The CDR3, as DNA: TGTGCCAGCAGCTTACGACTAGCGGGACAAGAGACCCAGTACTTC.

The CDR3 is CASSYTRVWENQPQHF. The CDR3 bases are TGTGCCAGCAGTTACACGAGGGTTTGGGAGAATCAGCCCCAGCATTTT. This chain uses TRBV6-2 or TRBV6-3 with TRBJ1-5, with D uncertain. Trimming took off 2 bases at V and 4 bases at J, with 15 bases between the two ends. Looked up from germline, CDR1 is MNHEY and CDR2 is SVGEGT. The CDR3 runs to 16 residues.

This clone was counted once. The V call is TRBV28, the J call TRBJ2-1; D tentatively fits TRBD1 or TRBD2 (8 bases each). Germline-derived CDR1 and CDR2 are MDHEN and SYDVKM. The ends were cut back, 6 bases at V and 4 bases at J, with 22 bases in the middle. CDR3 length equals 17 residues. The DNA of the CDR3 is TGTGCCAGCAGCCCTTCGGGGGGGCAGGGGGCATACAATGAGCAGTTCTTC. Residues: CASSPSGGQGAYNEQFF.

This chain links TRBV27 with TRBJ2-1; D not certain. V was trimmed by 8 bases and J by 6 bases, leaving 17 bases between them. CDR3 size: 14 residues. CDR1 and CDR2 (germline): MNHEY, SMNVEV (reference sequence). The CDR3 bases are TGTGCCAGCGCCAACGCACTACAGCGCAATGAGCAGTTCTTC. Translated: CASANALQRNEQFF.

The rearrangement joins TRBV7-9 to TRBJ2-5, with D possibly being TRBD2 (5 bases). This CDR3 comprises 13 residues. Trimming pared 5 bases from V and 3 bases from J, leaving 10 bases between. CDR1 and CDR2 from the germline V gene are SEHNR and FQNEAQ (reference sequence). CDR3: CASSDGLKETQYF. CDR3 DNA: TGTGCCAGCAGCGACGGACTGAAAGAGACCCAGTACTTC.

The chain joins TRBV3-1 (or the pseudogene TRBV3-2) to TRBJ2-1, with TRBD2 matching 9 bases. CDR1 and CDR2 (germline): LGHDT, YNNKEL (reference sequence). The CDR3 consists of 16 residues. Trimming at V came to 1 base and at J to 5 bases, leaving 6 bases not matched to a gene. The CDR3 DNA sequence: TGTGCCAGCAGCCAAGCCCTTTGGACTAGCGACAATGAGCAGTTCTTC. The encoded protein is CASSQALWTSDNEQFF.

The chain links TRBV19 to TRBJ1-5; D not resolved. Germline CDR1 is LNHDA and CDR2 is SQIVND (reference sequence). V was pared by 1 base and J by 0 bases, with 7 bases between. This CDR3 contains 15 residues. In nucleotides, the CDR3 is TGTGCCAGTAGTATAGGGCAGTTTAGCAATCAGCCCCAGCATTTT. This sequence encodes CASSIGQFSNQPQHF.

This clone was seen only once. This chain links TRBV10-2 with TRBJ1-6; 7 nucleotides match TRBD1. The CDR3 extends over 15 amino acids. CDR1 and CDR2 from the germline V gene are WSHSY and SAAADI. V was pared by 6 bases and J by 9 bases, with 11 bases of the junction left unmatched. This CDR3 reads CASRGSQGQGSPLHF. Written as DNA, the CDR3 is TGCGCCAGCAGGGGTTCACAGGGGCAGGGTTCACCCCTCCACTTT.

The chain combines TRBV4-3 with TRBJ1-3; D perhaps matches TRBD1 (5 bases). Trimming cost V 3 bases and J 4 bases, with 16 bases left between them. The CDR3 spans 16 residues. Germline values: CDR1 LGHNA, CDR2 YSLEER. The CDR3 is CASSQATVLSGNTIYF. CDR3 coding DNA: TGCGCCAGCAGCCAGGCGACAGTCCTTTCAGGAAACACCATATATTTT.

V and J are TRBV28 and TRBJ2-1; 11 positions agree with TRBD2. Trimming at V came to 2 bases and at J to 1 base, leaving 1 base not matched to a gene. This CDR3 region has 16 residues. Germline loops: CDR1 MDHEN, CDR2 SYDVKM. The CDR3 DNA reads as TGTGCCAGCAGTTTAATAGCGGGGGGGTCCTACAATGAGCAGTTCTTC. This encodes CASSLIAGGSYNEQFF.

Here the CDR3 DNA reads TGTGCCAGCAGTTCGGACAGGGTTCAGCCCCAGCATTTT. Its translation is CASSSDRVQPQHF. J is TRBJ1-5 and V is TRBV7-9; TRBD1 matches at 8 bases. Per germline, CDR1 SEHNR and CDR2 FQNEAQ (reference sequence). Trimming removed 6 bases from V and 6 bases from J; junction bases left unmatched: 4. This CDR3 has 13 amino acids.

The rearrangement joins TRBV18 to TRBJ2-1; D gene unclear. The germline V gene has CDR1 KGHSH and CDR2 LQKENI. Trimming left V 1 base short and J 5 bases short, with 15 bases between. CDR3 length: 16 amino acids. The chain's CDR3 is CASSPLLVAGNNEQFF. CDR3 coding DNA: TGTGCCAGCTCACCACTATTAGTCGCAGGAAACAATGAGCAGTTCTTC.

The chain joins TRBV4-2 to TRBJ2-5; TRBD2 aligns across 11 bases. There are 17 residues in the CDR3. V lost 0 bases and J lost 4; bases outside the gene matches: 7. Germline CDR1 reads LGHNA; CDR2 reads YNFKEQ. The CDR3 here is CASSQDVIAGGGETQYF. CDR3 coding DNA: TGTGCCAGCAGCCAAGATGTGATAGCGGGAGGGGGAGAGACCCAGTACTTC.

The chain joins TRBV30 to TRBJ2-2, with D tentatively TRBD2 (6 bases). This CDR3 is 15 amino acids long. V was clipped by 2 bases and J by 0 bases, with 10 bases between them. Per germline, CDR1 GTSNPN and CDR2 SVGIG (reference sequence). The CDR3 loop reads CAWSRAGPNTGELFF. The CDR3 DNA is TGTGCCTGGAGTAGAGCGGGCCCGAACACCGGGGAGCTGTTTTTT.

The table lists this clone with a few counts. The CDR3 reads CASSLSPGVTGNTIYF. CDR3 in DNA: TGTGCCAGCAGCTTGTCTCCGGGGGTAACTGGAAACACCATATATTTT. The chain recombines TRBV7-2 with TRBJ1-3; possibly TRBD1 for D (5 bases). V was clipped by 3 bases and J by 2 bases, with 14 bases between them. The CDR3 spans 16 residues. In germline, CDR1 is SGHTA, CDR2 FQGNSA.

The chain has TRBV11-2 and TRBJ2-7; 13 bases fit TRBD2. With V trimmed by 5 bases and J by 2 bases, 3 bases remained unmatched. Germline values: CDR1 SGHAT, CDR2 FQNNGV. The CDR3 spans 15 residues. The CDR3, as DNA: TGTGCCAGCAGCCTGGGGACTAGCGGGACCTACGAGCAGTACTTC. The encoded protein is CASSLGTSGTYEQYF.

The chain is built from TRBV4-1 and TRBJ2-5; D may correspond to TRBD1 or TRBD2 (5 bases each). Trimming left V 1 base short and J 5 bases short, with 17 bases between. Germline loops: CDR1 MGHRA, CDR2 YSYEKL. The CDR3 contains 16 residues. In DNA, the CDR3 is TGCGCCAGCAGCCAAGTGATCAGAAGGGGCGGGGAGACCCAGTACTTC. Its translation is CASSQVIRRGGETQYF.

V usage is TRBV28 and J usage is TRBJ1-1; 7 bases map to TRBD1. Per the germline V gene, CDR1 is MDHEN and CDR2 is SYDVKM. V was clipped by 6 bases and J by 1 base; unmatched bases: 8. The CDR3 runs to 15 residues. CDR3 DNA: TGTGCCAGCAGGACAGAGGGGGCAGCGAACACTGAAGCTTTCTTT. Amino acid sequence: CASRTEGAANTEAFF.